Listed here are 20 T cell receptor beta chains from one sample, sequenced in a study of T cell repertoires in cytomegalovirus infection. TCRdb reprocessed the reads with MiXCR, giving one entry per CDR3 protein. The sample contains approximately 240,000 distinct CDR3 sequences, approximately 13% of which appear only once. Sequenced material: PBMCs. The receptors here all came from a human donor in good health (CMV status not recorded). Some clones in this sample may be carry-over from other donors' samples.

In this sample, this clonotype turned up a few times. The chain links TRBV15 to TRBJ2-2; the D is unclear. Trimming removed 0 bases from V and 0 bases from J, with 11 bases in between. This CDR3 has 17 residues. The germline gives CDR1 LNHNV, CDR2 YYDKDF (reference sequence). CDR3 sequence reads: CATSRDLVSSNTGELFF. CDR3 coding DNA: TGTGCCACCAGCAGAGATCTAGTCTCCTCGAACACCGGGGAGCTGTTTTTT.

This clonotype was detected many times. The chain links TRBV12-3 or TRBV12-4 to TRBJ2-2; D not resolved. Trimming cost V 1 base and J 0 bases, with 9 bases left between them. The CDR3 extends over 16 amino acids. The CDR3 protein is CASSLGQVANTGELFF. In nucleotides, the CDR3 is TGTGCCAGCAGTTTAGGGCAGGTAGCGAACACCGGGGAGCTGTTTTTT.

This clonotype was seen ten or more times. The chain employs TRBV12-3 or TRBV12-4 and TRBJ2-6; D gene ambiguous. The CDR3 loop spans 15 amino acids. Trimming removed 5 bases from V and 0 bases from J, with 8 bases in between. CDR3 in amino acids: CASSRYSSGANVLTF. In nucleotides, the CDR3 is TGTGCCAGCAGTCGTTATAGCTCTGGGGCCAACGTCCTGACTTTC.

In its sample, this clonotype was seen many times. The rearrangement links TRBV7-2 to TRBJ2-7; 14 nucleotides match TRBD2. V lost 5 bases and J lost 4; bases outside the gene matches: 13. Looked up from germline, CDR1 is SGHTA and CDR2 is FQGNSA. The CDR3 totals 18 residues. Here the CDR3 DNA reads TGTGCCAGCAGCACACGTCGACTAGCGGGGGGGCTCGAATACGAGCAGTACTTC. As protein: CASSTRRLAGGLEYEQYF.

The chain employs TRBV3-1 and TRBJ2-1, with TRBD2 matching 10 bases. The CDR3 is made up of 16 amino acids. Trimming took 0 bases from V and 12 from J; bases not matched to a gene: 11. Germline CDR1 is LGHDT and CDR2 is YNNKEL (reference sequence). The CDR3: CASSQDPLAGVLGQFF. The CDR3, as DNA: TGTGCCAGCAGCCAAGATCCCCTAGCGGGGGTCCTGGGGCAGTTCTTC.

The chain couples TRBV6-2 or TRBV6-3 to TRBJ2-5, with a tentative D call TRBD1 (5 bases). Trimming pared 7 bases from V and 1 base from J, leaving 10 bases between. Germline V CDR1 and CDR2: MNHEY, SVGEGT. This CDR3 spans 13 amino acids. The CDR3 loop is CASKQDTQETQYF. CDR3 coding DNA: TGTGCCAGCAAGCAGGACACCCAAGAGACCCAGTACTTC.

CDR3 amino acids: CASSPAGTAGSYGYTF. CDR3 coding DNA: TGTGCCAGCAGCCCGGCCGGGACCGCGGGGAGCTATGGCTACACCTTC. V usage is TRBV7-2 and J usage is TRBJ1-2; tentative D call: TRBD1 (5 bases). The ends were cut back, 5 bases at V and 4 bases at J, with 20 bases in the middle. The length of the CDR3 is 16 residues. Germline V lookup: CDR1 SGHTA, CDR2 FQGNSA.

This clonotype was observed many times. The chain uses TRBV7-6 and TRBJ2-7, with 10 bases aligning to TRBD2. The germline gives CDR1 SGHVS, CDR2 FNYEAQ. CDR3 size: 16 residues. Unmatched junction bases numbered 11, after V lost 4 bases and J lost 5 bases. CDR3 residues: CASSSLGAGGLHEQYF. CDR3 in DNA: TGTGCCAGCAGCTCCCTGGGAGCGGGAGGGCTCCACGAGCAGTACTTC.

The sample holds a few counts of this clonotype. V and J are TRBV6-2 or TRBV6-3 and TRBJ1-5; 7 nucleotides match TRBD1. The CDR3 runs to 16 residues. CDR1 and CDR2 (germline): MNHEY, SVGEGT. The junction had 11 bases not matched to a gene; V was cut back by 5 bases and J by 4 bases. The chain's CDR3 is CASSPDRVLRNQPQHF. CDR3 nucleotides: TGTGCCAGCAGTCCAGACAGGGTGTTACGAAATCAGCCCCAGCATTTT.

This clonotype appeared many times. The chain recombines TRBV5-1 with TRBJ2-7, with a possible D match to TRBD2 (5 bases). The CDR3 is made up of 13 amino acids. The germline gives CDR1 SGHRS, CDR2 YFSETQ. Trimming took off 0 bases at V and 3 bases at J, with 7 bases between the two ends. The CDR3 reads CASSLAGNYEQYF. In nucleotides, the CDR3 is TGCGCCAGCAGCTTGGCGGGAAACTACGAGCAGTACTTC.

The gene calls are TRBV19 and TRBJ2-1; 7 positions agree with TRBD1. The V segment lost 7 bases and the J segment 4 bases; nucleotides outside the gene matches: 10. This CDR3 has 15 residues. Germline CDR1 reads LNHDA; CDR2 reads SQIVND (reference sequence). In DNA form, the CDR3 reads TGTGCCAGTACCCCCCCGGGACAGCCATACAATGAGCAGTTCTTC. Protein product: CASTPPGQPYNEQFF.

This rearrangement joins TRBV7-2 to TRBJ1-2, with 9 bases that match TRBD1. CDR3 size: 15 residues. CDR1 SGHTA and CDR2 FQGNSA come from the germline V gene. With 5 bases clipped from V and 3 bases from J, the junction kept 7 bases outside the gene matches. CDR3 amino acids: CASSAPGTGHYGYTF. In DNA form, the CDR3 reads TGTGCCAGCAGCGCCCCCGGGACAGGGCACTATGGCTACACCTTC.

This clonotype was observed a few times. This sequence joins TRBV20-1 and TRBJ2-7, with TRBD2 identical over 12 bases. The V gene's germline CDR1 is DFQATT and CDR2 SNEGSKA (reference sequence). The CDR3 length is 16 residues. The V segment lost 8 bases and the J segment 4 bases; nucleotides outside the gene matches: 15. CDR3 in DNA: TGCAGTTGGCATCCTCTGACTAGCGGGAGCAAATACGAGCAGTACTTC. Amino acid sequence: CSWHPLTSGSKYEQYF.

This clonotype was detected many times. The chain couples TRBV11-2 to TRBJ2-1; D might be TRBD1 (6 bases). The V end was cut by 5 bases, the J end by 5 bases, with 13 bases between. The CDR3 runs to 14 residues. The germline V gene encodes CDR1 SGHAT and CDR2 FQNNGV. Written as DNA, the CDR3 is TGTGCCAGCAGCGTCCGGGACACTCACAATGAGCAGTTCTTC. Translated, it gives CASSVRDTHNEQFF.

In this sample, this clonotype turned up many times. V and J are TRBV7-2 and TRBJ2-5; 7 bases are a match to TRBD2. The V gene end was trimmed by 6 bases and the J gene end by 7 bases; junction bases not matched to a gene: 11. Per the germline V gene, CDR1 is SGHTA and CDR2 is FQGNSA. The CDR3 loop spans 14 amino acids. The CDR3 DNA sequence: TGTGCCAGCAGTCTGCGGACAACGGGGGGGACCCAGTACTTC. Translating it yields CASSLRTTGGTQYF.

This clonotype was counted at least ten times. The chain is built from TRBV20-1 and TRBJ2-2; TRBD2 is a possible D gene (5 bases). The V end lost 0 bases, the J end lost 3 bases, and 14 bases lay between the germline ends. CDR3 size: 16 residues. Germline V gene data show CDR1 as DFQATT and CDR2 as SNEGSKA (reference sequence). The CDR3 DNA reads TGCAGTGCTAGAGATGGCCTGCGGGCGTACACCGGGGAGCTGTTTTTT. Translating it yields CSARDGLRAYTGELFF.

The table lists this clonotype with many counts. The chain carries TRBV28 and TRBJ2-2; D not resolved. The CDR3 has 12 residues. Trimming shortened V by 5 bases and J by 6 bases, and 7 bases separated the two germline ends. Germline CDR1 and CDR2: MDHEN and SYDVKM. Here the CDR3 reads CASSPRAGELFF. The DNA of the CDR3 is TGTGCCAGCAGTCCCCGGGCCGGGGAGCTGTTTTTT.

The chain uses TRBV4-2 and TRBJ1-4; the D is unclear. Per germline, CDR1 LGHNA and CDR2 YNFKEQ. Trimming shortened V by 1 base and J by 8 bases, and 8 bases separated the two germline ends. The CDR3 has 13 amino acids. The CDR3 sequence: CASSQANGEKLFF. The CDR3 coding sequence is TGTGCCAGCAGCCAAGCAAATGGCGAAAAACTGTTTTTT.

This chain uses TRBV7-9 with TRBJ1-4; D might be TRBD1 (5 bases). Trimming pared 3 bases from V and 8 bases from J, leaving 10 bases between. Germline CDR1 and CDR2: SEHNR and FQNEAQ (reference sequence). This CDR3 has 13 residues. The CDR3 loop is CASSFDRGEKLFF. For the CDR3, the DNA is TGTGCCAGCAGCTTTGATAGGGGCGAAAAACTGTTTTTT.

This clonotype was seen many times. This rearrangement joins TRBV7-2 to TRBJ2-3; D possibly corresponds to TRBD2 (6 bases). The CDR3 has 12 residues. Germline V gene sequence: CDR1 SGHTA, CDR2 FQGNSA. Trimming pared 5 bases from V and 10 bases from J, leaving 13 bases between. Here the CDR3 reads CASSDLGGSQYF. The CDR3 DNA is TGTGCCAGCAGCGACCTAGGAGGGTCGCAGTATTTT. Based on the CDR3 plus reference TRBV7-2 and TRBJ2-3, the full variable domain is GAGVSQSPSNKVTEKGKDVELRCDPISGHTALYWYRQSLGQGLEFLIYFQGNSAPDKSGLPSDRFSAERTGGSVSTLTIQRTQQEDSAVYLCASSDLGGSQYFGPGTRLTVL.